The 8 T cell receptor beta chains below come from one sample, sequenced in a study of human T cells and chemical hapten exposure. MiXCR, run by TCRdb on the RACE reads, gives a single entry per CDR3 protein. The profile covers roughly 100,000 distinct CDR3 sequences, with 30% to 35% appearing a single time and about 2.7% taken by the ten largest. The time point was: patch test 3, about 24 weeks after DPC sensitization. Regarding treatment: therapeutic diphenylcyclopropenone sensitization with weekly scalp DPC. The sample here was whole blood, taken in connection with sensitization to the hapten diphenylcyclopropenone (DPC). Receptors were obtained from a man aged 35 to 55 with alopecia areata. Some clones in this sample may be carry-over from other donors' samples.

The table lists this clonotype with a few counts. The chain recombines TRBV20-1 with TRBJ2-7; 7 bases line up with TRBD1. The CDR3 has 13 residues. CDR1 is DFQATT and CDR2 is SNEGSKA in the germline V gene (reference sequence). V gave up 5 bases and J gave up 3 bases; unmatched junction bases: 7. The CDR3 nucleotides are TGCAGTGCTCCGAGGACAGGAATCTACGAGCAGTACTTC. Protein sequence: CSAPRTGIYEQYF.

This clonotype was seen a handful of times. The J gene is TRBJ2-6, the V gene TRBV3-1; 11 bases line up with TRBD1. The CDR3 has 16 amino acids. The ends lost 4 bases at V and 4 bases at J; junction bases unmatched: 3. Germline V gives CDR1 LGHDT, CDR2 YNNKEL (reference sequence). The CDR3 spells CASSRDRGTGANVLTF. The CDR3 nucleotides are TGTGCCAGCAGCCGGGACAGGGGGACCGGGGCCAACGTCCTGACTTTC.

This clonotype has more than one count but fewer than ten. The chain has TRBV5-5 and TRBJ2-7, with 9 bases matching TRBD1. This CDR3 contains 17 residues. CDR1 SGHKS and CDR2 YYEKEE come from the germline V gene (reference sequence). Trimming at V came to 4 bases and at J to 2 bases, leaving 13 bases not matched to a gene. CDR3 loop: CASSGTGTGSKAYEQYF. CDR3 sequence (DNA): TGTGCCAGCAGCGGTACCGGGACAGGGAGTAAGGCCTACGAGCAGTACTTC.

This clonotype was seen more than once but under ten times. The chain links TRBV7-2 to TRBJ2-3; the D is unclear. Germline V gene sequence: CDR1 SGHTA, CDR2 FQGNSA. The CDR3 covers 17 residues. V was trimmed by 5 bases and J by 2 bases, leaving 20 bases between them. The CDR3 is CASSPFPRGASTDTQYF. The CDR3 DNA follows: TGTGCCAGCAGCCCTTTCCCCCGCGGAGCGTCCACAGATACGCAGTATTTT. Combining the CDR3 with reference TRBV7-2 and TRBJ2-3 gives the whole variable domain GAGVSQSPSNKVTEKGKDVELRCDPISGHTALYWYRQSLGQGLEFLIYFQGNSAPDKSGLPSDRFSAERTGGSVSTLTIQRTQQEDSAVYLCASSPFPRGASTDTQYFGPGTRLTVL.

The J gene is TRBJ2-2, the V gene TRBV29-1; D is unclear. CDR1 SQVTM and CDR2 ANQGSEA come from the germline V gene. V was clipped by 4 bases and J by 2 bases, with 2 bases between them. The CDR3 contains 11 residues. The CDR3 region is CSVGNTGELFF. The CDR3 nucleotides read TGCAGCGTTGGTAACACCGGGGAGCTGTTTTTT.

The chain uses TRBV5-1 and TRBJ2-7; possible D gene TRBD2, 6 bases. The V end lost 4 bases, the J end lost 3 bases, and 14 bases lay between the germline ends. Per germline, CDR1 SGHRS and CDR2 YFSETQ. The CDR3 totals 14 residues. The CDR3 is CASSPKGGVYEQYF. The CDR3 nucleotides read TGCGCCAGCAGCCCCAAGGGAGGTGTCTACGAGCAGTACTTC.

J is TRBJ1-1 and V is TRBV18, with D perhaps TRBD1 (6 bases). This CDR3 is built from 14 residues. V lost 3 bases, J lost 4 bases, and 12 bases lay in between. CDR1 is KGHSH, CDR2 LQKENI, per germline. CDR3 nucleotides: TGTGCCAGCTCACCGGGGGCTTTCGGCACTGAAGCTTTCTTT. Protein sequence: CASSPGAFGTEAFF.

The V call is TRBV20-1, the J call TRBJ1-5; 7 bases fit TRBD1. This CDR3 spans 15 amino acids. V shed 2 bases and J 5 bases; nucleotides not matched to a gene: 9. Germline V gene sequence: CDR1 DFQATT, CDR2 SNEGSKA (reference sequence). The CDR3 loop is CSARHRGGRDQPQHF. CDR3 nucleotides: TGCAGTGCTAGACACAGGGGTGGAAGGGATCAGCCCCAGCATTTT.